These 4 T cell receptor beta chains originate from one sample sequenced in a study of breast tumors, draining lymph nodes, adjacent tissues (dated by TCRdb to 2016 to 2017). The axillary draining lymph nodes of breast cancer patients were the source of the lymph node samples. Receptors were amplified or captured by multiplex PCR. Sequenced on an Illumina HiSeq 2000. TCRdb itself trimmed the public reads at Q25 with fastp, ran MiXCR and retained productive beta chains. A single entry per CDR3 protein holds the most common genes and DNA from its merged rows. The sample table records 120,000 to 150,000 distinct CDR3 sequences; approximately 30% of these occur just once. The ten top clones hold less than 2.5% of the sample. Sequences were obtained from axillary lymph node tissue. These receptors were obtained from a female donor with breast cancer. Some clones in this sample may be carry-over from other donors' samples.

The chain employs TRBV20-1 and TRBJ1-2, with 7 bases identical to TRBD1. This CDR3 has 13 residues. In germline, CDR1 is DFQATT, CDR2 SNEGSKA (reference sequence). With V trimmed by 1 base and J by 4 bases, 3 bases remained unmatched. CDR3 DNA: TGCAGTGCTAGAGTTCCAGGGGGCTATGGCTACACCTTC. Translating it yields CSARVPGGYGYTF.

This clonotype was detected ten times or more. The chain links TRBV30 to TRBJ1-5, with TRBD1 as a possible D gene (6 bases). The V and J ends lost 2 bases and 1 base respectively, with 15 bases between them. The CDR3 is 16 amino acids. CDR1 and CDR2 from the germline V gene are GTSNPN and SVGIG (reference sequence). Here the CDR3 DNA reads TGTGCCTGGAGTCAACGAGGGGGTGGAAGCAATCAGCCCCAGCATTTT. Its protein product is CAWSQRGGGSNQPQHF.

The table lists this clonotype with many counts. This chain uses TRBV3-1 with TRBJ2-3; a possible D gene is TRBD2 (7 bases). The CDR3 totals 17 residues. Germline V gene data show CDR1 as LGHDT and CDR2 as YNNKEL (reference sequence). V was trimmed by 6 bases and J by 0 bases, leaving 19 bases between them. The CDR3 DNA is TGTGCCAGCAGTCCCGGGGTGGCGGGGGCAAGCACAGATACGCAGTATTTT. Translated, it gives CASSPGVAGASTDTQYF.

This clonotype was detected only a few times. V is TRBV27 and J is TRBJ1-5; D not resolved. The CDR3 spans 17 residues. Germline V gives CDR1 MNHEY, CDR2 SMNVEV (reference sequence). V was trimmed by 10 bases and J by 0 bases, leaving 22 bases between them. The CDR3 sequence is CATAPSSGYYSNQPQHF. In nucleotides, the CDR3 is TGTGCCACCGCTCCGTCGTCGGGCTATTATAGCAATCAGCCCCAGCATTTT.